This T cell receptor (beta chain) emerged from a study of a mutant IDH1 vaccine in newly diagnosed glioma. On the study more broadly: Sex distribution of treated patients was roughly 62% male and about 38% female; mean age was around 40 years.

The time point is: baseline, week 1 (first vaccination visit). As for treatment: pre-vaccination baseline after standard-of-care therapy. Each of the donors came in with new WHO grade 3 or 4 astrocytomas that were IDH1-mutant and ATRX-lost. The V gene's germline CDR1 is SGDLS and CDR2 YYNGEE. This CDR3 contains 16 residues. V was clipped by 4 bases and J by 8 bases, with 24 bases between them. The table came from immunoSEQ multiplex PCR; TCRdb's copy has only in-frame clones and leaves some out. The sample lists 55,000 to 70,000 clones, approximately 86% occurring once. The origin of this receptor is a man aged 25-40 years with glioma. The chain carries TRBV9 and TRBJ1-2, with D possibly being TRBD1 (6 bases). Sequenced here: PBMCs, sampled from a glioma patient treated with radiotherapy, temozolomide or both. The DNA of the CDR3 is TGTGCCAGCAGCCCCTCGGGGGGGCAGAACAAACGGGGCTACACCTTC. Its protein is CASSPSGGQNKRGYTF.